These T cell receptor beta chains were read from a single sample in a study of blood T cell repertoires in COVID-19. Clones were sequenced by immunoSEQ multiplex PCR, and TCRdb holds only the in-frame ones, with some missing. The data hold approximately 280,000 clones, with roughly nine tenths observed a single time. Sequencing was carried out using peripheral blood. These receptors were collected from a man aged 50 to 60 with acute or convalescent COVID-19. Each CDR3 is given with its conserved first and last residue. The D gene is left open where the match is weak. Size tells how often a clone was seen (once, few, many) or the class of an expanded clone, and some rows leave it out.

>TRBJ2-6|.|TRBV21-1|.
TGTGCCAGCAGCGCAAGGACTAAGCGGGGGATTAGTGGTTGTGGGGCCAACGTCCTGACTTTC
CASSARTKRGISGCGANVLTF
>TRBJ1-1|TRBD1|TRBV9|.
TGTGCCAGCAGCCCGGGACAGGGAGTTAAAGCTTTCTTT
CASSPGQGVKAFF
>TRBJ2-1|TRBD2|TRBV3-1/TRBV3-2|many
TGTGCCAGCAGCCTCGAGTCGGTAGCGGGGCCATACAATGAGCAGTTCTTC
CASSLESVAGPYNEQFF
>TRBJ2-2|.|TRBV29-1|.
TGCAGCGTTTTCAGGTTGAACACCGGGGAGCTGTTTTTT
CSVFRLNTGELFF
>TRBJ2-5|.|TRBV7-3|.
TGTGCCAGCAGCACAGGGGGGGCCCAAGAGACCCAGTACTTC
CASSTGGAQETQYF
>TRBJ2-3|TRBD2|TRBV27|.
TGTGCCAGCAGGAGGCCCGGGGGGGCCATAGATACGCAGTATTTT
CASRRPGGAIDTQYF
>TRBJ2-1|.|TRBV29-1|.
TGCATCGTCTCAAGGGGTAGGGATGAGCAGTTCTTC
CIVSRGRDEQFF
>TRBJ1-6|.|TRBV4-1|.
TGCGCCAGCAGCCAAGATCCTGGTTTAGTTTATTCACCCCTCCACTTT
CASSQDPGLVYSPLHF
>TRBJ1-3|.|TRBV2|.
TGTGCCAGCAGCACAGGGTACTCTGGAAACACCATATATTTT
CASSTGYSGNTIYF
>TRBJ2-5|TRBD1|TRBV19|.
TGTGCCAGTAGTATTTTGAATTTGGCAGGGGGCGCGGAGACCCAGTACTTC
CASSILNLAGGAETQYF
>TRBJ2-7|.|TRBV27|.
TGTGCCAGCAGTTTATACAGGTTCGACGAGCAGTACTTC
CASSLYRFDEQYF
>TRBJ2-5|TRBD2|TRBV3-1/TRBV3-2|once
TGTGCCAGCAGGGCTAGCGGGGGGCGCCGGGGAGAGACCCAGTACTTC
CASRASGGRRGETQYF
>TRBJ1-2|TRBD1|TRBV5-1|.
TGCGCCAGCAGCTTGGTCCAGGGGGCGGGTGGCTACACCTTC
CASSLVQGAGGYTF
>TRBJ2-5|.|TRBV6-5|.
TGTGCCAGCAGTCACAGGGTGGGCCAAGAGACCCAGTACTTC
CASSHRVGQETQYF
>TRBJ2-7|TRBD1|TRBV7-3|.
TGTGCCAGCAGCCCCGGGACAGGGTCAAACGAGCAGTACTTC
CASSPGTGSNEQYF
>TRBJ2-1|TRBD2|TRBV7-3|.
TGTGCCAGCAGCAGTCAGTTTGCCAGCGGGGGGGCAAATGAGCAGTTCTTC
CASSSQFASGGANEQFF
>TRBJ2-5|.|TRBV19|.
TGTGCCAGTAGCAACGTTCCAGGGAACCAAGAGACCCAGTACTTC
CASSNVPGNQETQYF
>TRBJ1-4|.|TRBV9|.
TGTGCCAGCAGCCGCGCAGGGGAGGAAAAACTGTTTTTT
CASSRAGEEKLFF
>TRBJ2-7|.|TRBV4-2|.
TGTGCCAGCAGCCAAGTGGCGTCGGGGGTGGACTCCTACGAGCAGTACTTC
CASSQVASGVDSYEQYF
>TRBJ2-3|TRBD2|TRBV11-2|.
TGTGCCAGCAGACTAGCGGGGACCACAGATACGCAGTATTTT
CASRLAGTTDTQYF